A selection of T cell receptor beta chains follows, all from one sample in a study of T cells in Graves' hyperthyroidism and ophthalmopathy. From the multiplex PCR reads, TCRdb called clonotypes with MiXCR, one entry per CDR3 protein. The sample lists about 250,000 distinct CDR3 sequences; roughly 15% were seen once. The source material was blood. These receptors came from a woman between 50 and 59 years old with Graves' hyperthyroidism that later progressed to Graves' ophthalmopathy. Each CDR3 is given with its conserved first and last residue. The order of the fields is V gene, clone size, D gene, J gene, CDR3 DNA, CDR3 protein. A D gene is named only where the DNA matches it firmly. Expanded clones get a size class; other rows say once, few or many, or leave the size out.

v_call: TRBV28
clone_size: -
d_call: -
j_call: TRBJ1-2
cdr3_nt: TGTGCCAGCAGTTTTGTCGGGGATGGCTACACCTTC
cdr3_aa: CASSFVGDGYTF

v_call: TRBV13
clone_size: few
d_call: TRBD2
j_call: TRBJ2-3
cdr3_nt: TGTGCCAGCAGCTTCAGACTAGCGGGAGGGACAGATACGCAGTATTTT
cdr3_aa: CASSFRLAGGTDTQYF

v_call: TRBV20-1
clone_size: many
d_call: TRBD2
j_call: TRBJ2-1
cdr3_nt: TGCAGTGCGCCGATACTAGCGGGAGATAAGGATGAGCAGTTCTTC
cdr3_aa: CSAPILAGDKDEQFF

v_call: TRBV5-1
clone_size: few
d_call: -
j_call: TRBJ1-3
cdr3_nt: TGCGCCAGCAGCTTGGCGGGGGCGCTTACTGGAAACACCATATATTTT
cdr3_aa: CASSLAGALTGNTIYF

v_call: TRBV28
clone_size: -
d_call: TRBD1
j_call: TRBJ1-1
cdr3_nt: TGTGCCAGCAGCCAGGGGGACAGGGCCACTGAAGCTTTCTTT
cdr3_aa: CASSQGDRATEAFF

v_call: TRBV10-3
clone_size: -
d_call: TRBD2
j_call: TRBJ2-2
cdr3_nt: TGTGCCATCAGTGGCCTAGCGGGAGGATGGAAGGACACCGGGGAGCTGTTTTTT
cdr3_aa: CAISGLAGGWKDTGELFF

v_call: TRBV3-1
clone_size: many
d_call: -
j_call: TRBJ2-1
cdr3_nt: TGTGCCAGCAGCCAAGATTTTGGGGAGCAGTTCTTC
cdr3_aa: CASSQDFGEQFF

v_call: TRBV3-1
clone_size: many
d_call: TRBD1
j_call: TRBJ2-7
cdr3_nt: TGTGCCAGCACGGAAGGACAGGGGGCTTACGAGCAGTACTTC
cdr3_aa: CASTEGQGAYEQYF

v_call: TRBV5-1
clone_size: many
d_call: -
j_call: TRBJ1-5
cdr3_nt: TGCGCCAGCAGCTTGGGGTCAGCTAGTAATCAGCCCCAGCATTTT
cdr3_aa: CASSLGSASNQPQHF

v_call: TRBV18
clone_size: many
d_call: TRBD2
j_call: TRBJ2-7
cdr3_nt: TGTGCCAGCCGACTAGCGGGAGCCGCGAACGAGCAGTACTTC
cdr3_aa: CASRLAGAANEQYF

v_call: TRBV9
clone_size: many
d_call: -
j_call: TRBJ2-1
cdr3_nt: TGTGCCAGCAGCGTAGCAGACTACAATGAGCAGTTCTTC
cdr3_aa: CASSVADYNEQFF

v_call: TRBV7-9
clone_size: many
d_call: -
j_call: TRBJ1-1
cdr3_nt: TGTGCCAGCAGCTTAGATGGCAGGGGCACTGAAGCTTTCTTT
cdr3_aa: CASSLDGRGTEAFF

v_call: TRBV5-1
clone_size: many
d_call: TRBD1
j_call: TRBJ2-7
cdr3_nt: TGCGCCAGCAGGGAAGGGACAGGTGACGAGCAGTACTTC
cdr3_aa: CASREGTGDEQYF

v_call: TRBV3-1
clone_size: many
d_call: -
j_call: TRBJ1-6
cdr3_nt: TGTGCCAGCCGAGGAGTTGATAATTCACCCCTCCACTTT
cdr3_aa: CASRGVDNSPLHF

v_call: TRBV28
clone_size: many
d_call: -
j_call: TRBJ2-5
cdr3_nt: TGTGCCAGCAGGATGACAGTCCAAGAGACCCAGTACTTC
cdr3_aa: CASRMTVQETQYF

v_call: TRBV7-2
clone_size: -
d_call: -
j_call: TRBJ2-7
cdr3_nt: TGTGCCAGCAGCCCGGTTGGAGGTACCTCCTACGAGCAGTACTTC
cdr3_aa: CASSPVGGTSYEQYF

v_call: TRBV6-1
clone_size: few
d_call: -
j_call: TRBJ2-3
cdr3_nt: TGTGCCAGCAGTGATTTAGGGAGGGGGCTGGATACGCAGTATTTT
cdr3_aa: CASSDLGRGLDTQYF

v_call: TRBV11-2
clone_size: many
d_call: -
j_call: TRBJ1-5
cdr3_nt: TGTGCCAGCAGCCCCGGGCGGAATCAGCCCCAGCATTTT
cdr3_aa: CASSPGRNQPQHF

v_call: TRBV20-1
clone_size: many
d_call: -
j_call: TRBJ2-7
cdr3_nt: TGCAGTGCATTCGGGAGTTTGAACGAGCAGTACTTC
cdr3_aa: CSAFGSLNEQYF

v_call: TRBV2
clone_size: many
d_call: -
j_call: TRBJ1-5
cdr3_nt: TGTGCCAGCAGTGTACGAGGCAGACATAGCAATCAGCCCCAGCATTTT
cdr3_aa: CASSVRGRHSNQPQHF

v_call: TRBV6-1
clone_size: many
d_call: -
j_call: TRBJ1-1
cdr3_nt: TGTGCCAGCAGTGAGTCTCCGGGGGACACTGAAGCTTTCTTT
cdr3_aa: CASSESPGDTEAFF

v_call: TRBV12-3/TRBV12-4
clone_size: -
d_call: -
j_call: TRBJ1-2
cdr3_nt: TGTGCCAGCAGTTCGCGGGAGGGCCGCGGGGGTGGCTACACCTTC
cdr3_aa: CASSSREGRGGGYTF

v_call: TRBV30
clone_size: many
d_call: -
j_call: TRBJ2-7
cdr3_nt: TGTGCCTGGAATAGGGGGTTGAGCTCCTACGAGCAGTACTTC
cdr3_aa: CAWNRGLSSYEQYF

v_call: TRBV7-9
clone_size: -
d_call: -
j_call: TRBJ1-6
cdr3_nt: TGTGCCAGCACCTTATTCCCCGGAGCACCCCTCCACTTT
cdr3_aa: CASTLFPGAPLHF

v_call: TRBV27
clone_size: many
d_call: -
j_call: TRBJ1-2
cdr3_nt: TGTGCCAGACCCGACTTACCGCGCACACCAAGGGTCGATGGCTACACCTTC
cdr3_aa: CARPDLPRTPRVDGYTF

v_call: TRBV20-1
clone_size: many
d_call: TRBD2
j_call: TRBJ2-7
cdr3_nt: TGCAGTGCTAGAGACCAGGGACTATTCTACGAGCAGTACTTC
cdr3_aa: CSARDQGLFYEQYF

v_call: TRBV5-8
clone_size: few
d_call: -
j_call: TRBJ1-4
cdr3_nt: TGTGCCAGCAGCCTGGCGGTGGGAGCTAATGAAAAACTGTTTTTT
cdr3_aa: CASSLAVGANEKLFF